The present entry profiles one TCR beta chain with its context. Its antigen target is currently unknown. No quality values exist for individual bases; no much larger clone is one base distant. The CDR3 runs 15 residues from the cysteine to the phenylalanine. CDR3 DNA only is kept here, 45 bases in frame from base 1. V lost 0 bases and J lost 1 base; the stretch between them is 9 bases long. CDR1 is given as SGHRS and CDR2 as YFSETQ, both from the germline V gene. The data belong to a study of glioma-infiltrating T cells after dendritic cell vaccination listed by TCRdb under 2016. Looking at the study overall: A cohort of 15 or so glioblastoma patients from Phase I and II dendritic cell vaccination trials was included, of whom 9 were newly diagnosed and 6 had recurrent disease. Autologous tumor lysate-pulsed dendritic cell vaccination was administered to the patients between about 2002 and 2012. To make the vaccine, monocyte-derived dendritic cells were cultured for 6 to 8 days with IL-4 and GM-CSF and then pulsed overnight with autologous tumor lysate. Patients received three intradermal dendritic cell vaccine injections at biweekly intervals in the arm below the axilla. In glioblastoma patients vaccinated with dendritic cells, deep sequencing of TCR beta CDR3 regions served to measure tumor-infiltrating lymphocyte content and to compare repertoires between tumor and blood. TCR sequencing metrics, including TIL content and tumor-blood repertoire overlap, were correlated with survival after dendritic cell vaccination.

The meaning of the sample's time point label: after dendritic cell vaccination, including at tumor progression/relapse. Patients were selected for having adequate residual fresh-frozen tumor tissue and more than two years of available survival data. None of the glioblastoma patients carried an isocitrate dehydrogenase mutation, although molecular status otherwise varied. PBMC were collected before vaccination, two weeks after the third vaccination, and at tumor progression if progression occurred. The Qiagen DNeasy Blood extraction Kit was used for extraction of genomic DNA. The full study reports these points: No direct relationship between TCR clonality and survival was found, suggesting that a diverse polyclonal response may matter. The cohort was small and heterogeneous, and full blood and tumor sets were available for few patients, with initial-recurrent tumor pairs available for even fewer patients. After dendritic cell vaccination, a higher estimated pretreatment TIL content predicted longer time to progression and overall survival. The three-group TCR overlap response model was characterized as speculative, and prospective validation of the model was stated to be required.

TCRB CDR3 regions were amplified from roughly 1.8 ug genomic DNA, or all available DNA if less, using the immunoSEQ assay. Multiplex PCR used 60 forward primers for TCR V beta segments and 13 reverse primers for J beta segments. To estimate the number of reads per starting template, synthetic control templates were added to each sample at limiting dilution. Sequencing produced 87 bp reads on the Illumina HiSeq System. The source study handled its data this way. To remove PCR and sequencing errors, closely related sequences were merged with a nearest neighbor algorithm. TCR overlap was measured as the percentage of unique tumor TCR beta sequences also present in the same patient's peripheral blood. Entries here come from immuneACCESS through TCRdb and include only in-frame sequences with V and J called. Some clones fail to appear in such tables; in the studies checked, an unresolved V gene covers under half of the shortfall, and the cause of the remainder is unknown. That table supplies the V and J calls and clone size; D and trimming were determined from the DNA. The sample table contains more than 75,000 clones; only one count was recorded for 83% of them. About 6.8% of the sample is taken by the ten largest.

The specimen was blood, collected after dendritic cell vaccination. The TCR was taken from a human donor with glioblastoma. The V and J segments used are TRBV5-1 and TRBJ2-3, with the D gene uncertain. The sequenced DNA is TGCGCCAGCAGCTTGGTGGTAGCCGGCACAGATACGCAGTATTTT. Translated, this gives CASSLVVAGTDTQYF. Reference TRBV5-1 and TRBJ2-3 proteins supply the regions before and after the CDR3; the full variable domain is: KAGVTQTPRYLIKTRGQQVTLSCSPISGHRSVSWYQQTPGQGLQFLFEYFSETQRNKGNFPGRFSGRQFSNSRSEMNVSTLELGDSALYLCASSLVVAGTDTQYFGPGTRLTVL.